The entry below describes one T cell receptor (beta chain). Its target is unknown. Germline loops: CDR1 SGHDT, CDR2 YYEEEE. The CDR3 is 12 residues long. V gave up 7 bases and J gave up 5 bases, with 10 bases separating them. This record belongs to a study of cytomegalovirus exposure and HLA in healthy donors. Study-wide points: An Asian-associated ancestry cluster reportedly showed fewer N-insertions than the approximately 600-donor mean in a later analysis.

PCR was performed using 60 Vbeta and 13 Jbeta primers. The repertoire was sequenced with immunoSEQ multiplex PCR; TCRdb's copy has only in-frame clones and lacks some. The data show about 200,000 clones, 80% to 85% seen once. This clonotype originated in a woman aged 18 to 35 in good health and CMV-seronegative. Sequences were obtained from PBMCs. The chain recombines TRBV5-6 with TRBJ2-1, with a weak D call TRBD2 (6 bases). DNA of the CDR3: TGTGCCAGCCGGGACTCTCACAATGAGCAGTTCTTC. Encoded protein: CASRDSHNEQFF.